These 18 T cell receptor beta chains originate from one sample sequenced in a study of long-term antiretroviral therapy in people with HIV. The immunoSEQ assay was v3.0, run at survey level. Using immunoSEQ multiplex PCR, the repertoire was profiled, and TCRdb retains in-frame clones only, with some absent. The data show tens of thousands of clones, roughly 85% seen once. The source was unsorted PBMCs, collected about 3.5 years after starting antiretroviral therapy. The receptors derive from a man aged 18-30 years with HIV.

This chain uses TRBV7-9 with TRBJ1-5; D is undetermined. V dropped 3 bases and J dropped 3 bases, with 12 bases sitting between them. CDR3 length equals 15 residues. Germline-derived CDR1 and CDR2 are SEHNR and FQNEAQ (reference sequence). The CDR3 is CASSFELGPNQPQHF. CDR3 sequence (DNA): TGTGCCAGCAGCTTCGAATTAGGGCCCAATCAGCCCCAGCATTTT. The full variable domain, its missing parts supplied by reference TRBV7-9 and TRBJ1-5, is DTGVSQNPRHKITKRGQNVTFRCDPISEHNRLYWYRQTLGQGPEFLTYFQNEAQLEKSRLLSDRFSAERPKGSFSTLEIQRTEQGDSAMYLCASSFELGPNQPQHFGDGTRLSIL.

This chain links TRBV5-1 with TRBJ1-2, with TRBD1 as a possible D gene (5 bases). The length of the CDR3 is 15 residues. Trimming cost V 3 bases and J 2 bases, with 14 bases left between them. Germline V gene lookup returns CDR1 SGHRS and CDR2 YFSETQ. As DNA, the CDR3 is TGCGCCAGCAGCTCCGAGGGGACCGGCAACTATGGCTACACCTTC. Its protein is CASSSEGTGNYGYTF.

The chain joins TRBV7-9 to TRBJ1-1; no firm D call. The V end lost 4 bases, the J end lost 3 bases, and 9 bases lay between the germline ends. This CDR3 has 13 amino acids. Germline V gene sequence: CDR1 SEHNR, CDR2 FQNEAQ (reference sequence). The CDR3 region has the DNA TGTGCCAGCAGCTCCAAGGAGTACACTGAAGCTTTCTTT. This codes for CASSSKEYTEAFF.

V usage is TRBV27 and J usage is TRBJ2-1; 11 bases line up with TRBD2. V dropped 3 bases and J dropped 4; count of bases not matched to a gene: 5. The CDR3 spans 16 residues. The germline V gene has CDR1 MNHEY and CDR2 SMNVEV (reference sequence). In DNA, the CDR3 is TGTGCCAGCAGTTTCCGCGGGACTAGCGGATACAATGAGCAGTTCTTC. Protein sequence: CASSFRGTSGYNEQFF.

This chain connects TRBV5-1 to TRBJ1-2, with unresolved D. The V gene lost 2 bases and the J gene lost 4 bases, with 12 bases spanning the gap. This CDR3 comprises 14 residues. Germline assignment: CDR1 SGHRS and CDR2 YFSETQ. The CDR3 coding sequence is TGCGCCAGCAGCTTTGGCCGGCCGGGCTATGGCTACACCTTC. Its protein is CASSFGRPGYGYTF.

CDR3 sequence: CASSEAHPQEVNTGELFF. The CDR3 DNA is TGTGCCAGCAGTGAAGCGCACCCGCAGGAGGTGAACACCGGGGAGCTGTTTTTT. V is TRBV2 and J is TRBJ2-2, with D possibly TRBD2 on 5 matching bases. Germline V gene data show CDR1 as SNHLY and CDR2 as FYNNEI. V was clipped by 0 bases and J by 1 base, with 15 bases between them. This CDR3 is 18 amino acids long.

This chain uses TRBV4-3 with TRBJ2-7, with a possible D match to TRBD1 (7 bases). CDR3 length: 16 residues. Germline V gene lookup returns CDR1 LGHNA and CDR2 YSLEER. The V end was cut by 0 bases, the J end by 5 bases, with 17 bases between. This chain's CDR3 is CASSQDRGAGGDEQYF. In DNA, the CDR3 is TGCGCCAGCAGCCAAGATAGGGGGGCAGGGGGTGACGAGCAGTACTTC.

The chain couples TRBV7-6 to TRBJ1-1; no firm D call. V lost 1 base, J lost 10 bases, and 10 bases lay in between. CDR1 SGHVS and CDR2 FNYEAQ come from the germline V gene. The CDR3 loop spans 12 amino acids. The DNA for the CDR3 is TGTGCCAGCAGCTTAGTCAACAATGCAGCTTTCTTT. It codes for CASSLVNNAAFF.

The rearrangement links TRBV27 to TRBJ2-1, with D possibly TRBD1 on 7 matching bases. V was pared by 8 bases and J by 7 bases, with 18 bases between. CDR3 length: 14 amino acids. Per the germline V gene, CDR1 is MNHEY and CDR2 is SMNVEV (reference sequence). The CDR3 sequence: CASGRGAGLNEQFF. As DNA, the CDR3 is TGTGCCAGCGGCAGGGGGGCGGGGCTAAATGAGCAGTTCTTC.

V usage is TRBV19 and J usage is TRBJ2-7; D may be TRBD1 or TRBD2 (5 bases each). The V end was cut by 4 bases, the J end by 5 bases, with 15 bases between. CDR1 is LNHDA, CDR2 SQIVND, per germline (reference sequence). CDR3 length equals 14 residues. DNA for the CDR3: TGTGCCAGTAGTAATGGGGTGGGGGTCAACGAGCAGTACTTC. Protein sequence: CASSNGVGVNEQYF. The full variable domain, completed using reference TRBV19 and TRBJ2-7, is DGGITQSPKYLFRKEGQNVTLSCEQNLNHDAMYWYRQDPGQGLRLIYYSQIVNDFQKGDIAEGYSVSREKKESFPLTVTSAQKNPTAFYLCASSNGVGVNEQYFGPGTRLTVT.

This chain joins TRBV27 and TRBJ2-1; weak D call: TRBD2 (6 bases). Trimming pared 3 bases from V and 8 bases from J, leaving 11 bases between. The germline CDR1 and CDR2 sequences are MNHEY and SMNVEV (reference sequence). CDR3 length: 13 amino acids. CDR3 coding DNA: TGTGCCAGCAGTTTGATCTGGGGGGATGAGCAGTTCTTC. Translated, it gives CASSLIWGDEQFF.

The rearrangement joins TRBV5-1 to TRBJ1-1, with D possibly being TRBD1 (6 bases). Trimming removed 2 bases at V and 2 bases at J, with 13 bases between. The germline V gene has CDR1 SGHRS and CDR2 YFSETQ. CDR3 length: 15 residues. CDR3 residues: CASSFSGVNNTEAFF. CDR3 in DNA: TGCGCCAGCAGCTTCTCAGGGGTGAACAACACTGAAGCTTTCTTT. Looking up the rest from reference TRBV5-1 and TRBJ1-1 gives the full variable domain: KAGVTQTPRYLIKTRGQQVTLSCSPISGHRSVSWYQQTPGQGLQFLFEYFSETQRNKGNFPGRFSGRQFSNSRSEMNVSTLELGDSALYLCASSFSGVNNTEAFFGQGTRLTVV.

The table lists this clone with a few counts. V is TRBV29-1 and J is TRBJ2-7, with a tentative D call TRBD2 (5 bases). The CDR3 runs to 10 residues. V lost 2 bases, J lost 7 bases, and 6 bases lay in between. Germline V gene data show CDR1 as SQVTM and CDR2 as ANQGSEA. CDR3 bases: TGCAGCGTTGAATCGGGGGAGCAGTACTTC. It is translated as CSVESGEQYF.

The chain couples TRBV4-3 to TRBJ1-3; D possibly corresponds to TRBD1 (6 bases). V lost 3 bases, J lost 2 bases, and 11 bases lay in between. The CDR3 totals 15 residues. CDR1 and CDR2 from the germline V gene are LGHNA and YSLEER. In DNA, the CDR3 is TGCGCCAGCAGCCACCTCGGGACAACTGGAAACACCATATATTTT. Encoded protein: CASSHLGTTGNTIYF.

In its sample, this clone was seen once. V and J are TRBV28 and TRBJ1-5; maybe TRBD1 (5 bases). The germline V and J ends were trimmed by 1 base and 6 bases, with 13 bases remaining between them. The CDR3 has 15 amino acids. Germline V gene lookup returns CDR1 MDHEN and CDR2 SYDVKM. CDR3: CASSLSGRVGQPQHF. DNA of the CDR3: TGTGCCAGCAGTTTATCGGGCAGGGTGGGTCAGCCCCAGCATTTT.

This clone was recorded a few times. The chain couples TRBV7-9 to TRBJ2-7; maybe TRBD1 (6 bases). V was pared by 5 bases and J by 5 bases, with 19 bases between. The CDR3 has 15 amino acids. Germline V lookup: CDR1 SEHNR, CDR2 FQNEAQ (reference sequence). CDR3 nucleotide sequence: TGTGCCAGCAGCCCTCCCGGGACAAGCCCCCACGAGCAGTACTTC. Translating it yields CASSPPGTSPHEQYF.

The rearrangement links TRBV7-8 to TRBJ1-5, with a weak D call TRBD1 (5 bases). This CDR3 has 16 residues. Germline CDR1 is SGHVS and CDR2 is FQNEAQ. Trimming stripped 5 bases from V and 0 bases from J, with 14 bases between. CDR3 region: CASSNEQVYSNQPQHF. The CDR3 DNA follows: TGTGCCAGCAGCAACGAACAGGTTTATAGCAATCAGCCCCAGCATTTT.

The rearrangement uses TRBV27 and TRBJ1-1; D is uncertain. The V gene lost 3 bases and the J gene lost 4 bases, with 9 bases spanning the gap. Germline CDR1 and CDR2: MNHEY and SMNVEV (reference sequence). The CDR3 is 13 residues long. The CDR3 loop reads CASSFGFLTEAFF. The CDR3 region has the DNA TGTGCCAGCAGTTTTGGCTTTCTCACTGAAGCTTTCTTT.